Below are 30 T cell receptor beta chains sequenced from a single sample in a study of metastatic and nonmetastatic thyroid tumors. TCRdb recomputed clones from the PCR reads via MiXCR. The repertoire has about 18,000 clones, 25% of them found once; the top ten carry more than 9%. There were no patients who had received any treatment before thyroid surgery. Sample: adjacent normal tissue. Receptor source: a female donor with papillary thyroid cancer or a benign thyroid nodule (not recorded which). Some clones in this sample may be carry-over from other donors' samples.

This clone has a handful of counts. The rearrangement joins TRBV2 to TRBJ2-7; 7 nucleotides line up with TRBD2. This CDR3 contains 13 residues. The junction had 7 bases not matched to a gene; V was cut back by 6 bases and J by 5 bases. Germline V lookup: CDR1 SNHLY, CDR2 FYNNEI. The CDR3 DNA is TGTGCCAGCAGGAACCCAGGGAGGGACGAGCAGTACGTC. This translates into CASRNPGRDEQYV.

The chain links TRBV12-3 or TRBV12-4 to TRBJ1-2; the D is unclear. V lost 5 bases and J 7 bases, leaving 17 bases between the germline ends. This CDR3 spans 14 amino acids. The chain's CDR3 is CASSRNKVRGGYTF. CDR3 coding DNA: TGTGCCAGCAGTCGTAACAAGGTCCGCGGTGGCTACACCTTC.

This clone turned up a few times. The gene calls are TRBV6-1 and TRBJ2-7; perhaps TRBD1 as D (6 bases). This CDR3 contains 14 residues. From germline, CDR1 is MNHNS and CDR2 SASEGT. V lost 5 bases and J lost 1, with 12 bases in between. CDR3 protein: CASSTGSPSYEQYF. The DNA of the CDR3 is TGTGCCAGCAGTACAGGGTCACCATCCTACGAGCAGTACTTC.

This chain links TRBV20-1 with TRBJ1-6; no definite D call. This CDR3 is 16 amino acids long. Germline-derived CDR1 and CDR2 are DFQATT and SNEGSKA (reference sequence). The V and J ends lost 6 bases and 5 bases respectively, with 20 bases between them. Here the CDR3 DNA reads TGCAGTGCCCAAGAGTTGGGAGATCAAAATAATTCACCCCTCCACTTT. The encoded protein is CSAQELGDQNNSPLHF.

For this clone: Its ends do not fully match the called genes, so a read error is possible. The chain couples TRBV29-1 to TRBJ2-7; weak D call: TRBD1 (6 bases). The length of the CDR3 is 14 residues. CDR1 and CDR2 from the germline V gene are SQVTM and ANQGSEA. The CDR3 DNA reads as TGCAGTGTTGAGAGGGGGACACGGAACGGCGAGCAGTACTTC. Amino acids: CSVERGTRNGEQYF.

This chain uses TRBV6-2 or TRBV6-3 with TRBJ1-5; the D gene is possibly TRBD1 (6 bases). Deletions cut 8 bases from V and 4 bases from J, with 12 bases between. The CDR3 is made up of 13 amino acids. Looked up from germline, CDR1 is MNHEY and CDR2 is SVGEGT. The CDR3 coding sequence is TGTGCCAGCGGATACAGGGATAATCAGCCCCAGCATTTT. Translation: CASGYRDNQPQHF.

The chain couples TRBV24-1 to TRBJ2-3; unclear D gene. The CDR3 runs 14 residues. Trimming took off 6 bases at V and 0 bases at J, with 9 bases between the two ends. The V gene's germline CDR1 is KGHDR and CDR2 SFDVKD. CDR3 residues: CATSKDPSTDTQYF. CDR3 nucleotides: TGTGCCACCAGTAAAGACCCTAGCACAGATACGCAGTATTTT.

The chain recombines TRBV19 with TRBJ2-3; TRBD2 matches at 8 bases. Germline loops: CDR1 LNHDA, CDR2 SQIVND (reference sequence). V lost 5 bases, J lost 7 bases, and 11 bases stayed unmatched. The CDR3 contains 15 residues. The CDR3 region has the DNA TGTGCCAGTAGTCAAGAGCGGGGGATCGGTAATACGCAGTATTTT. Its protein is CASSQERGIGNTQYF. The full variable domain, rest sourced from reference TRBV19 and TRBJ2-3, is DGGITQSPKYLFRKEGQNVTLSCEQNLNHDAMYWYRQDPGQGLRLIYYSQIVNDFQKGDIAEGYSVSREKKESFPLTVTSAQKNPTAFYLCASSQERGIGNTQYFGPGTRLTVL.

The CDR3 bases are TGCAGTGCTGACAGGGGGTTTGGGAATTCACCCCTCCACTTT. It yields the protein CSADRGFGNSPLHF. The chain carries TRBV20-1 and TRBJ1-6, with 9 positions matching TRBD1. CDR1 and CDR2 from the germline V gene are DFQATT and SNEGSKA (reference sequence). CDR3 size: 14 residues. The trim removed 5 bases at V and 7 bases at J, leaving 6 bases unmatched.

The chain combines TRBV3-1 with TRBJ1-3, with 7 bases aligning to TRBD1. Germline loops: CDR1 LGHDT, CDR2 YNNKEL (reference sequence). V gave up 9 bases and J gave up 3 bases; unmatched junction bases: 11. There are 15 residues in the CDR3. Written as DNA, the CDR3 is TGTGCCAGACTGACAGGGACTGGGTGTGGAAACACCATATATTTT. Translating gives CARLTGTGCGNTIYF.

This clone has ten or more counts. V is TRBV6-5 and J is TRBJ2-7; the match to TRBD1 covers 9 bases. The CDR3 has 17 amino acids. Per the germline V gene, CDR1 is MNHEY and CDR2 is SVGAGI. The trim removed 0 bases at V and 2 bases at J, leaving 8 bases unmatched. This chain's CDR3 is CASSYSGERQGAYEQYF. CDR3 nucleotides: TGTGCCAGCAGTTACTCTGGCGAGAGACAGGGGGCCTACGAGCAGTACTTC.

The chain has TRBV6-2 or TRBV6-3 and TRBJ1-1, with D possibly being TRBD1 (6 bases). Trimming removed 5 bases from V and 6 bases from J, with 13 bases in between. The CDR3 has 13 residues. Germline CDR1 reads MNHEY; CDR2 reads SVGEGT. CDR3 amino acids: CASSQTRGSEAFF. CDR3 nucleotide sequence: TGTGCCAGCAGTCAGACCAGGGGTTCTGAAGCTTTCTTT.

The gene calls are TRBV2 and TRBJ1-2; D is undetermined. The CDR3 runs 11 residues. V gave up 5 bases and J gave up 4 bases, with 5 bases separating them. Germline V gene lookup returns CDR1 SNHLY and CDR2 FYNNEI. Here the CDR3 reads CASSYSYGYTF. In DNA form, the CDR3 reads TGTGCCAGCAGTTACAGCTATGGCTACACCTTC.

Notes on this clone: A much larger clone differs by one base, so this may be a read error. The rearrangement links TRBV6-1 to TRBJ2-1; D is perhaps TRBD2 (6 bases). V lost 8 bases to trimming and J lost 0 bases, with 17 bases between them. This CDR3 has 16 amino acids. The germline CDR1 and CDR2 sequences are MNHNS and SASEGT. The CDR3 DNA reads as TGTGCCAGCGGTCCGGGGCGGGACGCCTCCTACAATGAGCAGTTCTTC. Translated, it gives CASGPGRDASYNEQFF.

This chain uses TRBV20-1 with TRBJ2-7, with D perhaps matching TRBD2 (6 bases). CDR3 length: 12 amino acids. V gave up 7 bases and J gave up 3 bases, with 13 bases separating them. CDR1 DFQATT and CDR2 SNEGSKA come from the germline V gene (reference sequence). This CDR3 reads CSVGGEGYEQYF. CDR3 sequence (DNA): TGCAGTGTCGGAGGGGAAGGCTACGAGCAGTACTTC.

The chain employs TRBV7-8 and TRBJ1-1, with D maybe TRBD1 (5 bases). Germline V gene sequence: CDR1 SGHVS, CDR2 FQNEAQ. The CDR3 is made up of 16 amino acids. The V end was cut by 0 bases, the J end by 14 bases, with 25 bases between. In nucleotides, the CDR3 is TGTGCCAGCAGCTTAGCGGTGGCTAAGAGGGGCTCTGACGCGTTCTTT. Protein sequence: CASSLAVAKRGSDAFF.

In this sample, this clone is large. This chain uses TRBV30 with TRBJ2-1, with 9 bases lining up with TRBD1. Trimming cost V 1 base and J 4 bases; bases outside gene matches: 2. The germline gives CDR1 GTSNPN, CDR2 SVGIG (reference sequence). The CDR3 is made up of 14 amino acids. The CDR3 DNA follows: TGTGCCTGGAGTGGAGACAGGGGGTACAATGAGCAGTTCTTC. Protein product: CAWSGDRGYNEQFF. The full variable domain, in which reference TRBV30 and TRBJ2-1 provide the parts outside the CDR3, is SQTIHQWPATLVQPVGSPLSLECTVEGTSNPNLYWYRQAAGRGLQLLFYSVGIGQISSEVPQNLSASRPQDRQFILSSKKLLLSDSGFYLCAWSGDRGYNEQFFGPGTRLTVL.

This clone was observed once. The V call is TRBV5-1, the J call TRBJ1-5; 8 nucleotides match TRBD1. V was clipped by 5 bases and J by 6 bases; unmatched bases: 7. CDR3 length equals 14 residues. Germline loops: CDR1 SGHRS, CDR2 YFSETQ. CDR3 bases: TGCGCCAGCAGTTACGACAGGGGTGGTCAGCCCCAGCATTTT. Amino acid sequence: CASSYDRGGQPQHF.

The rearrangement joins TRBV6-7 to TRBJ1-1; D possibly corresponds to TRBD1 (6 bases). TRBV6-7 is marked as an open reading frame, function uncertain. V was shortened by 2 bases and J by 0 bases, with 13 bases between the two germline ends. CDR3 size: 16 residues. CDR3 loop: CASSYDRNSMNTEAFF. The CDR3 DNA follows: TGTGCCAGCAGTTACGACAGGAACTCAATGAACACTGAAGCTTTCTTT.

Notes on this clone: One junction end does not reproduce the germline sequence, and a read error may be involved. The V gene is TRBV11-2, the J gene TRBJ2-2, with 10 positions matching TRBD2. The CDR3 contains 14 residues. Germline values: CDR1 SGHAT, CDR2 FQNNGV. CDR3: CASSFSGRTDTRYF. In DNA form, the CDR3 reads TGTGCCAGCAGCTTTAGCGGGAGGACAGATACGCGGTATTTT.

The rearrangement uses TRBV11-2 and TRBJ2-1, with a tentative D call TRBD2 (6 bases). This CDR3 is built from 16 residues. CDR1 and CDR2 (germline): SGHAT, FQNNGV. Trimming stripped 5 bases from V and 3 bases from J, with 17 bases between. In DNA form, the CDR3 reads TGTGCCAGCAGCGTGGTATCCGGGACTCACTACAATGAGCAGTTCTTC. Translation gives CASSVVSGTHYNEQFF. The variable domain in full, completed from reference TRBV11-2 and TRBJ2-1, reads EAGVAQSPRYKIIEKRQSVAFWCNPISGHATLYWYQQILGQGPKLLIQFQNNGVVDDSQLPKDRFSAERLKGVDSTLKIQPAKLEDSAVYLCASSVVSGTHYNEQFFGPGTRLTVL.

This clone was counted a few times. Other DNA sequences in the same sample also yield this CDR3. The V gene is TRBV27, the J gene TRBJ2-7; 10 nucleotides match TRBD2. CDR1 and CDR2 (germline): MNHEY, SMNVEV (reference sequence). The CDR3 has 14 residues. With 5 bases clipped from V and 2 bases from J, the junction kept 3 bases outside the gene matches. The CDR3 nucleotides are TGTGCCAGCAGTCCTCTAGCGGGAGCCTACGAGCAGTACTTC. Translating it yields CASSPLAGAYEQYF.

This clone was found a few times. This sequence joins TRBV20-1 and TRBJ1-2; TRBD1 aligns across 9 bases. There are 15 residues in the CDR3. J gave up 4 bases and V 1 base, and 7 bases lay outside the gene matches. Per germline, CDR1 DFQATT and CDR2 SNEGSKA (reference sequence). CDR3 sequence (DNA): TGCAGTGCTAGAGTCGGGGGACAGGGAATCTATGGCTACACCTTC. It is translated as CSARVGGQGIYGYTF.

The chain couples TRBV11-2 to TRBJ1-1, with D possibly being TRBD1 (6 bases). The CDR3 has 15 residues. Germline V gene sequence: CDR1 SGHAT, CDR2 FQNNGV. Trimming removed 1 base from V and 2 bases from J, with 11 bases in between. CDR3 bases: TGTGCCAGCAGCTTAGCCGGGGGCAGTAACACTGAAGCTTTCTTT. Translated: CASSLAGGSNTEAFF.

This clone was seen many times. Within the sample, other DNA sequences also encode this same CDR3. The V gene is TRBV6-1, the J gene TRBJ2-1; possibly TRBD1 for D (6 bases). The germline V and J ends were trimmed by 4 bases and 6 bases, with 16 bases remaining between them. Germline CDR1 and CDR2: MNHNS and SASEGT. The CDR3 is 15 residues long. The CDR3 coding sequence is TGTGCCAGCAGTGCCAGGGGCCCCTTCGGCAATGAGCAGTTCTTC. Its protein product is CASSARGPFGNEQFF.

This chain uses TRBV19 with TRBJ1-1; a possible D gene is TRBD1 (5 bases). Germline CDR1 LNHDA, CDR2 SQIVND (reference sequence). The CDR3 extends over 13 amino acids. The germline V and J ends were trimmed by 7 bases and 0 bases, with 9 bases remaining between them. The CDR3 DNA follows: TGTGCCAGTATCGACAGTCTGAACACTGAAGCTTTCTTT. It codes for CASIDSLNTEAFF.

This clone occurred a few times. The chain is built from TRBV2 and TRBJ2-7; D might be TRBD2 (6 bases). V lost 3 bases and J lost 2, with 14 bases in between. Per the germline V gene, CDR1 is SNHLY and CDR2 is FYNNEI. This CDR3 has 15 amino acids. The CDR3 sequence is CASSDDSGSAYEQYF. The CDR3 DNA follows: TGTGCCAGCAGTGACGATAGCGGTTCAGCCTACGAGCAGTACTTC.

In its sample, this clone was seen a few times. This rearrangement joins TRBV7-6 to TRBJ1-2, with D possibly TRBD1 on 5 matching bases. The CDR3 runs 14 residues. CDR1 and CDR2 (germline): SGHVS, FNYEAQ. V was shortened by 1 base and J by 4 bases, with 10 bases between the two germline ends. This chain's CDR3 is CASSLGTSVYGYTF. DNA of the CDR3: TGTGCCAGCAGCTTAGGGACAAGCGTCTATGGCTACACCTTC.

This clone has more than one count but fewer than ten. The rearrangement joins TRBV12-3 or TRBV12-4 to TRBJ2-7; D tentatively fits TRBD1 or TRBD2 (5 bases each). V dropped 6 bases and J dropped 0 bases, with 18 bases sitting between them. This CDR3 is 16 amino acids long. The DNA for the CDR3 is TGTGCCAGCAGACCTGGGACCGCCTTCTTCTCCTACGAGCAGTACTTC. This translates into CASRPGTAFFSYEQYF.

Turning to this clone: The conserved final phenylalanine or tryptophan is absent from the CDR3, which likely points to a read error. The genes are TRBV20-1 and TRBJ2-7; 7 nucleotides match TRBD2. This CDR3 is 13 amino acids long. The V gene's germline CDR1 is DFQATT and CDR2 SNEGSKA (reference sequence). Trimming cost V 2 bases and J 7 bases; bases outside gene matches: 8. The chain's CDR3 is CSARPGDYLEQYL. CDR3 nucleotides: TGCAGTGCTAGACCGGGGGACTACCTGGAGCAGTACCTC.